This T cell receptor beta chain was found in a study of blood T cell repertoires in COVID-19. This CDR3 comprises 15 residues. Between the trimmed V and J ends, which lost 7 bases and 3 bases, there was a span of 20 bases. The germline V gene has CDR1 SQVTM and CDR2 ANQGSEA. Some clones are missing from TCRdb's copy, which holds only in-frame ones; the method was immunoSEQ multiplex PCR. This table has 200,000 to 250,000 clones, 83% appearing once. The gene calls are TRBV29-1 and TRBJ2-3; a possible D gene is TRBD1 (5 bases). This receptor was obtained from a human donor in a cohort sampled during active COVID-19. The sample consisted of peripheral blood. The CDR3 region is CSGSGRQGRTDTQYF. As DNA, the CDR3 is TGCAGCGGTTCAGGACGGCAGGGCAGAACAGATACGCAGTATTTT.